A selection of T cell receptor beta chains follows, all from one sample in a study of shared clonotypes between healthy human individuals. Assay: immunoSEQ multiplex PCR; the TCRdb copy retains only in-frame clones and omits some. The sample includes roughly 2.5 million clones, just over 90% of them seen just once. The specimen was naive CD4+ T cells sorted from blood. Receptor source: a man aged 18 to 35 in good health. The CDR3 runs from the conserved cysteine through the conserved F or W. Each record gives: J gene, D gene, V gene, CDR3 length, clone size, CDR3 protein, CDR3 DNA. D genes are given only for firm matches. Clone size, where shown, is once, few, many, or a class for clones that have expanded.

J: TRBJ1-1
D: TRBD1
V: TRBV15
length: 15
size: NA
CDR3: CATQTRDRVFSEAFF
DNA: TGTGCCACCCAGACCCGGGACAGGGTTTTTTCTGAAGCTTTCTTT

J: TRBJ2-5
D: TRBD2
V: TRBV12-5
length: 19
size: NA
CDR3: CASGTLRTSGTYGGETQYF
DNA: TGTGCTAGTGGAACCCTCCGGACTAGCGGGACCTATGGAGGCGAGACCCAGTACTTC

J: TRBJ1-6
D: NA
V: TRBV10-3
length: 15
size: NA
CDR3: CAISEQGPYNSPLHF
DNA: TGTGCCATCAGTGAGCAGGGTCCGTATAATTCACCCCTCCACTTT

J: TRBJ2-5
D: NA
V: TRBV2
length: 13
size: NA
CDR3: CASSTWTLETQYF
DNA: TGTGCCAGCAGTACCTGGACACTGGAGACCCAGTACTTC

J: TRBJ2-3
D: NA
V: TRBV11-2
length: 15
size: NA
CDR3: CASSRQLPSTDTQYF
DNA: TGTGCCAGCAGCCGTCAGCTTCCTAGCACAGATACGCAGTATTTT

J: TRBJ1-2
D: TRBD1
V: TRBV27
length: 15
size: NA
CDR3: CASSLSSQGQDGYTF
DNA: TGTGCCAGCAGTTTATCGTCACAGGGACAGGATGGCTACACCTTC

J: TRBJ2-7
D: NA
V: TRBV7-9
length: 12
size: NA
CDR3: CASSLVGSEQYF
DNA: TGTGCCAGCAGCTTAGTAGGTAGCGAGCAGTACTTC

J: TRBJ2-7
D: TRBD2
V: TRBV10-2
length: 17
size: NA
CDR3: CASSESTSGRVSYEQYF
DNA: TGCGCCAGCAGTGAGTCGACTAGCGGGAGAGTATCCTACGAGCAGTACTTC

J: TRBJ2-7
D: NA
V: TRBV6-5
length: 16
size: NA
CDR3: CASSNLGVRGQYEQYF
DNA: TGTGCCAGCAGTAACTTGGGCGTTCGGGGACAATACGAGCAGTACTTC

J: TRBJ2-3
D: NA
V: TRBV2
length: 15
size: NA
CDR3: CASSQLEESTDTQYF
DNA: TGTGCCAGCAGTCAACTAGAGGAGAGCACAGATACGCAGTATTTT

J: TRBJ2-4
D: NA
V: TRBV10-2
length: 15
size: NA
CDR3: CASSEDATAKNIQYF
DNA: TGCGCCAGCAGTGAGGACGCCACAGCCAAAAACATTCAGTACTTC

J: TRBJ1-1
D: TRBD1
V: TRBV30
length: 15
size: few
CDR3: CAWRGRQGWSTEAFF
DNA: TGTGCCTGGAGAGGCCGACAGGGTTGGAGCACTGAAGCTTTCTTT

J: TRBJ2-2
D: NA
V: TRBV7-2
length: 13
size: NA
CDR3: CASSRRDTGELFF
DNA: TGTGCCAGCAGCCGCCGTGACACCGGGGAGCTGTTTTTT

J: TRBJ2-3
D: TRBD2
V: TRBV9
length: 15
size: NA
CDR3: CASSAGLGVLDTQYF
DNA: TGTGCCAGCAGCGCCGGACTAGGTGTCTTAGATACGCAGTATTTT

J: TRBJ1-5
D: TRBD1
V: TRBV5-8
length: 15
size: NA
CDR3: CASSTPGQGNQPQHF
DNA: TGTGCCAGCAGCACCCCGGGACAGGGGAACCAGCCCCAGCATTTT

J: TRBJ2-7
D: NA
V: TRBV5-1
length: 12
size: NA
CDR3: CASSNPSYEQYF
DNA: TGCGCCAGCAGTAACCCTTCCTACGAGCAGTACTTC

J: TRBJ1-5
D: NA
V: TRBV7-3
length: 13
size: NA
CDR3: CASSLFPDQPQHF
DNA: TGTGCCAGCAGCTTATTCCCCGATCAGCCCCAGCATTTT

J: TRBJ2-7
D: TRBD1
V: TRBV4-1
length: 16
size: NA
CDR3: CASSQDQGTGGYEQYF
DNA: TGCGCCAGCAGCCAAGATCAGGGGACAGGGGGTTACGAGCAGTACTTC

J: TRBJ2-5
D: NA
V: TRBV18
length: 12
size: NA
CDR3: CASSPGWETQYF
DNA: TGTGCCAGCTCACCAGGGTGGGAGACCCAGTACTTC

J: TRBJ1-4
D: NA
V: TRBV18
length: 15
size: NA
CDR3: CASSPQPSRNEKLFF
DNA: TGTGCCAGCTCACCACAGCCCAGTAGGAATGAAAAACTGTTTTTT

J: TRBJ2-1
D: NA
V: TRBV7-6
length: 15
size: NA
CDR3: CASSLLRQTDNEQFF
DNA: TGTGCCAGCAGCTTACTAAGACAGACTGACAATGAGCAGTTCTTC

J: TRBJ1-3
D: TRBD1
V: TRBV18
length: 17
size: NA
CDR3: CASSPDRPSSSGNTIYF
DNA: TGTGCCAGCTCACCGGACAGGCCGTCGAGCTCTGGAAACACCATATATTTT

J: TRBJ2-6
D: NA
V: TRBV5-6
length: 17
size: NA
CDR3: CASSLLRKTSGANVLTF
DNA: TGTGCCAGCAGCTTACTCAGGAAAACCTCTGGGGCCAACGTCCTGACTTTC